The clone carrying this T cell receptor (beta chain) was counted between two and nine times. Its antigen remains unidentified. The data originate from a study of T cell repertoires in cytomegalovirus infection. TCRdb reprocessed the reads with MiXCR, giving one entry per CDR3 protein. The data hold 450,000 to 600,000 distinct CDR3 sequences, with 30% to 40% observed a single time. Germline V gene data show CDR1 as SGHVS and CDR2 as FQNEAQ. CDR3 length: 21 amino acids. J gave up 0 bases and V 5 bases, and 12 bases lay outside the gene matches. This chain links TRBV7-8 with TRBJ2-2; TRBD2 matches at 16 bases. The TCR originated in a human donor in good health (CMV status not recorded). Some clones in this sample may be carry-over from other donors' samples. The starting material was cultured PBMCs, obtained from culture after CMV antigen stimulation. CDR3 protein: CASSHFRPGLAGGANTGELFF. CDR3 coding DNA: TGTGCCAGCAGCCACTTTCGACCGGGACTAGCGGGAGGGGCGAACACCGGGGAGCTGTTTTTT.